The clone carrying this T cell receptor beta chain was seen a handful of times. Its specificity is unknown. A much larger clone lies one base from this, so it may be a read error. Template material for amplifying TCR beta CDR3 regions consisted of RNA transcripts. First-round RT-PCR with HTBI primers amplified the TCR CDR3 region. TCRdb redid the calling of the multiplex PCR reads with MiXCR, one entry per CDR3 protein. This table has about 180,000 distinct CDR3 sequences, about a sixth appearing once. Germline-derived CDR1 and CDR2 are MRHNA and SNTAGT. The CDR3 length is 17 residues. Unmatched junction bases numbered 16, after V lost 8 bases and J lost 3 bases. No progression to ophthalmopathy during 18 months of follow-up defined stable disease. This sample was taken from a study of T cells in Graves' hyperthyroidism and ophthalmopathy. Regarding the study as a whole: A median around 5.9 months before onset, the model predicted ophthalmopathy. A model of 13 V-J features distinguished ophthalmopathy from stable hyperthyroidism. Most clonotypes expanded in the thyroid (above 0.001) were also present in blood.

The sample taken for sequencing was blood. The TCR originated in a woman aged 50 to 65 with Graves' hyperthyroidism. The V call is TRBV6-4, the J call TRBJ2-7; the match to TRBD1 covers 10 bases. CDR3 coding DNA: TGTGCCAGCGGTAACCGGGACAGGGGAAGCCAGGGCTACGAGCAGTACTTC. Translating gives CASGNRDRGSQGYEQYF.